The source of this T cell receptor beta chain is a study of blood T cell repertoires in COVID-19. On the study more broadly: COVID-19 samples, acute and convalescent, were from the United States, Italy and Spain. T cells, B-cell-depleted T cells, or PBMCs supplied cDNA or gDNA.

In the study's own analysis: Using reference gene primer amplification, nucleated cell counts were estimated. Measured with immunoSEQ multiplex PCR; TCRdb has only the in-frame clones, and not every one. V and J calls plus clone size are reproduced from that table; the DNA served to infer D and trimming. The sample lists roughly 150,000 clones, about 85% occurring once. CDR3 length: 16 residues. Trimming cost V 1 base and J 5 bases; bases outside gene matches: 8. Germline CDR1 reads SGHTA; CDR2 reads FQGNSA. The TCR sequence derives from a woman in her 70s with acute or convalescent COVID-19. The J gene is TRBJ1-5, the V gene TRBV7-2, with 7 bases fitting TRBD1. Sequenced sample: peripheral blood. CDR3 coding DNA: TGTGCCAGCAGCTTAGATGTGACAGGGCGATATCAGCCCCAGCATTTT. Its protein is CASSLDVTGRYQPQHF.